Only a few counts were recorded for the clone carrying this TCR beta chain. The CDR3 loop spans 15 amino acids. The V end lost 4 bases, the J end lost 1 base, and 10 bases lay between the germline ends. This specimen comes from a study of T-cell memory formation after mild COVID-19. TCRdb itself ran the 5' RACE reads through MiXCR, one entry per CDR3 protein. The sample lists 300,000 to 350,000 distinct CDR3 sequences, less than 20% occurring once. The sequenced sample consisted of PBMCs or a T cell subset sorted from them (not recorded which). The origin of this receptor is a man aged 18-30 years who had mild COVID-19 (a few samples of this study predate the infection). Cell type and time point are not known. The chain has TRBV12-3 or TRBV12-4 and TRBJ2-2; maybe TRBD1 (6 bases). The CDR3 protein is CASSSKTGNTGELFF. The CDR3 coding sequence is TGTGCCAGCAGTTCTAAGACAGGGAACACCGGGGAGCTGTTTTTT.